This TCR beta chain was sequenced in a study of blood T cell repertoires in COVID-19. On the study more broadly: The samples span acute and convalescent COVID-19 from the United States, Italy and Spain. Nucleic acid was either cDNA or gDNA, and it came from T cells, B-cell-depleted T cells, or PBMCs.

This CDR3 spans 18 amino acids. V was clipped by 4 bases and J by 7 bases; unmatched bases: 17. Per the germline V gene, CDR1 is MGHDK and CDR2 is SYGVNS. Original handling: Amplification of reference gene primers provided the estimated nucleated cell counts. Assay: immunoSEQ multiplex PCR; the TCRdb copy retains only in-frame clones and omits some. From that table come the V and J calls and clone size; the DNA was used to work out D and trimming. Of about 140,000 clones in the sample, about 83% were seen once. A Seattle source enrolled patients during active infection and followed them longitudinally.

The chain combines TRBV25-1 with TRBJ2-1; 9 bases map to TRBD2. The clonotype was recovered from a man aged 25-40 years with COVID-19, enrolled during active disease. The specimen was peripheral blood. In DNA form, the CDR3 reads TGTGCCAGCAGTGCCCAAGGGTGGGGGAGCGGGAGGAAAAATGAGCAGTTCTTC. The encoded protein is CASSAQGWGSGRKNEQFF.